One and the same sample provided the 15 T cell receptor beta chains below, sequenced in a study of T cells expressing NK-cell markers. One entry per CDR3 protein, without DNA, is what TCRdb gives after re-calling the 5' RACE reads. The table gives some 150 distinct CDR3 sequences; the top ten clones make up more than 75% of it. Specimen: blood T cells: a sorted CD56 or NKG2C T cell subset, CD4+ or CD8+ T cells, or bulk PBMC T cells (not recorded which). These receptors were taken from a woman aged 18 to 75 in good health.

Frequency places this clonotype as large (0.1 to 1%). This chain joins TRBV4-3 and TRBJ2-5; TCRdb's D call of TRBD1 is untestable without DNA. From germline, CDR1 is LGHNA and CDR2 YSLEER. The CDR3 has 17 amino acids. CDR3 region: CASSQDSARTGGKTQYF.

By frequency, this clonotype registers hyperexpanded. CDR3 loop: CASSFYGQETQYF. J is TRBJ2-5 and V is TRBV5-8. CDR1 SGHTS and CDR2 YDEGEE come from the germline V gene. The CDR3 is 13 amino acids.

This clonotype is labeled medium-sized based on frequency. The CDR3 sequence is CASSLTTPPSYEQYF. V gene TRBV3-1 combines with J gene TRBJ2-7; there is no DNA to check the TCRdb D call of TRBD2. This CDR3 region has 15 residues. CDR1 and CDR2 from the germline V gene are LGHDT and YNNKEL (reference sequence).

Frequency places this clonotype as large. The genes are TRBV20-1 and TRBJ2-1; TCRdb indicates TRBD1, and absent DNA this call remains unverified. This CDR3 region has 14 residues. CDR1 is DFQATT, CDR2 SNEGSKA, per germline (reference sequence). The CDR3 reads CSARNPTGEDEQFF.

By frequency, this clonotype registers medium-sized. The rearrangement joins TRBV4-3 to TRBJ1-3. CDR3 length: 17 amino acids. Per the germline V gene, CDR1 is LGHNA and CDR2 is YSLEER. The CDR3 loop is CASSLGPTGTSGNTIYF.

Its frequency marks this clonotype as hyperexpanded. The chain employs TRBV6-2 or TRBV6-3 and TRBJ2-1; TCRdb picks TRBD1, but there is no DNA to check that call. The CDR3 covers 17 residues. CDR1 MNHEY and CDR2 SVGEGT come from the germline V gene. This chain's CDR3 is CASSFRTGPPPYNEQFF.

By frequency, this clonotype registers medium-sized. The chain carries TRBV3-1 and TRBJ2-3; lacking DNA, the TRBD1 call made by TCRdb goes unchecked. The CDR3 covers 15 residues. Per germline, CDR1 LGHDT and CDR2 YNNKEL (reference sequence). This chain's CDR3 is CASSLDRGSTDTQYF.

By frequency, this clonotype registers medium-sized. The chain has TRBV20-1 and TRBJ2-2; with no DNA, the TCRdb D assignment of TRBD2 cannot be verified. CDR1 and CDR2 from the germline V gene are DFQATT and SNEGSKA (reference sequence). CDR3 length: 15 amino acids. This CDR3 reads CSARIRASNTGELFF.

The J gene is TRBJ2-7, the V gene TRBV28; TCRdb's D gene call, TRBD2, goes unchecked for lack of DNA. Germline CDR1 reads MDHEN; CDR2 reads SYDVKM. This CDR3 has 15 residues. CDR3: CASSSPSGLAYEQYF.

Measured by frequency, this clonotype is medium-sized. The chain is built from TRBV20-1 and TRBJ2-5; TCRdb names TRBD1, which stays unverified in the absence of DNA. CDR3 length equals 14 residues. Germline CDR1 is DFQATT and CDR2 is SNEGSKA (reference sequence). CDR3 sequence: CSAGDRGFQETQYF.

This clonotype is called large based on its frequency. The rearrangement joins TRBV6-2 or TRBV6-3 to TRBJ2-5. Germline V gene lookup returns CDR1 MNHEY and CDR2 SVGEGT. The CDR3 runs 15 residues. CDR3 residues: CASSYSMWDQETQYF.

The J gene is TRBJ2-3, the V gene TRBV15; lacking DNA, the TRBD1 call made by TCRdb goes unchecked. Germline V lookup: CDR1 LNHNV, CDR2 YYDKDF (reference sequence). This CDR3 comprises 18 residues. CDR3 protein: CATSRDPMTDSSTDTQYF. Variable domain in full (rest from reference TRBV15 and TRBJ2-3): DAMVIQNPRYQVTQFGKPVTLSCSQTLNHNVMYWYQQKSSQAPKLLFHYYDKDFNNEADTPDNFQSRRPNTSFCFLDIRSPGLGDTAMYLCATSRDPMTDSSTDTQYFGPGTRLTVL.

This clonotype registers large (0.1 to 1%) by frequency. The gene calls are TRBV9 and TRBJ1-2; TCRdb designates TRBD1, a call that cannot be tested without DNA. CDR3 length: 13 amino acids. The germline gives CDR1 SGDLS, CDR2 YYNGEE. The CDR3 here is CASNLQGADGYTF.

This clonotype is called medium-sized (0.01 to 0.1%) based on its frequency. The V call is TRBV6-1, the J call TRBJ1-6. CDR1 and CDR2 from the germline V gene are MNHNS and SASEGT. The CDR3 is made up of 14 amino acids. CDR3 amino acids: CASIAGPYNSPLHF.

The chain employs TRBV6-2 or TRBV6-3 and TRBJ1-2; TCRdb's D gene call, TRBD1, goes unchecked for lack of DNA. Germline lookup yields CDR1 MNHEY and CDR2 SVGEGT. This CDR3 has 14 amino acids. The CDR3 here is CASSPAGAEDGYTF.